The 20 T cell receptor beta chains below all came from one sample that was sequenced in a study of cytomegalovirus exposure and HLA in healthy donors. TCRdb's copy holds only in-frame clones and misses some; the assay was immunoSEQ multiplex PCR. The repertoire holds roughly 65,000 clones, roughly 94% seen once, with about 4.1% in the top ten. Sample: PBMCs. All receptors derive from a man in his late teens or twenties in good health and CMV-seropositive.

This chain connects TRBV7-2 to TRBJ2-1; 10 bases are shared with TRBD2. CDR1 and CDR2 from the germline V gene are SGHTA and FQGNSA. CDR3 length equals 16 residues. V shed 1 base, J shed 5 bases, and the junction held 5 bases outside the gene matches. This chain's CDR3 is CASSLGGTSVHNEQFF. For the CDR3, the DNA is TGTGCCAGCAGCTTAGGAGGGACTAGCGTCCACAATGAGCAGTTCTTC.

J is TRBJ2-7 and V is TRBV7-2; 9 bases map to TRBD1. CDR1 is SGHTA and CDR2 is FQGNSA in the germline V gene. The CDR3 is 14 amino acids. Trimming at V came to 6 bases and at J to 1 base, leaving 4 bases not matched to a gene. CDR3 sequence reads: CASSTGQGSYEQYF. In DNA, the CDR3 is TGTGCCAGCAGTACCGGACAGGGGTCCTACGAGCAGTACTTC.

The rearrangement joins TRBV11-2 to TRBJ2-7; 7 nucleotides match TRBD2. The junction had 9 bases not matched to a gene; V was cut back by 8 bases and J by 2 bases. There are 14 residues in the CDR3. Germline V gene data show CDR1 as SGHAT and CDR2 as FQNNGV. Here the CDR3 reads CASGIAGPAYEQYF. As DNA, the CDR3 is TGTGCCAGCGGTATAGCGGGTCCCGCCTACGAGCAGTACTTC.

This chain joins TRBV18 and TRBJ2-2; 7 nucleotides agree with TRBD1. Germline CDR1 reads KGHSH; CDR2 reads LQKENI. This CDR3 has 17 amino acids. V lost 5 bases, J lost 0 bases, and 9 bases stayed unmatched. In DNA, the CDR3 is TGTGCCAGCTCATCTCAGGGGGTCCTTTCGAACACCGGGGAGCTGTTTTTT. This codes for CASSSQGVLSNTGELFF. Looking up the rest from reference TRBV18 and TRBJ2-2 gives the full variable domain: NAGVMQNPRHLVRRRGQEARLRCSPMKGHSHVYWYRQLPEEGLKFMVYLQKENIIDESGMPKERFSAEFPKEGPSILRIQQVVRGDSAAYFCASSSQGVLSNTGELFFGEGSRLTVL.

The V gene is TRBV5-4, the J gene TRBJ1-2; perhaps TRBD1 as D (6 bases). V dropped 6 bases and J dropped 7 bases, with 10 bases sitting between them. The CDR3 has 11 amino acids. The germline V gene encodes CDR1 SGHNT and CDR2 YYREEE (reference sequence). The DNA for the CDR3 is TGTGCCAGCACCTCAGGGGTTGGCTACACCTTC. Its protein product is CASTSGVGYTF.

The chain combines TRBV18 with TRBJ1-2, with 7 bases matching TRBD1. CDR1 and CDR2 (germline): KGHSH, LQKENI. V lost 5 bases to trimming and J lost 4 bases; unmatched junction nucleotides: 13. The CDR3 is 16 amino acids. The CDR3 sequence: CASSSETGTAGYGYTF. The CDR3 DNA sequence: TGTGCCAGCTCATCAGAGACCGGGACAGCTGGCTATGGCTACACCTTC.

The rearrangement uses TRBV15 and TRBJ1-2; 10 bases are a match to TRBD1. V shed 1 base and J 12 bases; nucleotides not matched to a gene: 38. Germline V CDR1 and CDR2: LNHNV, YYDKDF (reference sequence). The CDR3 totals 24 residues. CDR3 region: CATSRVLPLEFVGVHWWDRGMHTF. CDR3 DNA: TGTGCCACCAGCAGAGTTTTACCCCTCGAGTTCGTGGGAGTCCATTGGTGGGACAGGGGAATGCACACCTTC.

The chain uses TRBV4-2 and TRBJ2-7; TRBD2 is a possible D gene (6 bases). CDR3 length: 19 residues. The V end lost 5 bases, the J end lost 1 base, and 27 bases lay between the germline ends. CDR1 is LGHNA, CDR2 YNFKEQ, per germline. The CDR3, as DNA: TGTGCCAGCAGCAATCCGGCGGGACCGAAACTCGAGCCTTCCTACGAGCAGTACTTC. Translation gives CASSNPAGPKLEPSYEQYF.

V is TRBV30 and J is TRBJ2-7; D might be TRBD1 (6 bases). The germline V gene encodes CDR1 GTSNPN and CDR2 SVGIG (reference sequence). There are 17 residues in the CDR3. Trimming removed 4 bases at V and 6 bases at J, with 28 bases between. The CDR3 spells CAWKWWGLTGNRSEQYF. For the CDR3, the DNA is TGTGCCTGGAAATGGTGGGGTCTGACAGGTAATAGATCCGAGCAGTACTTC.

V and J are TRBV21-1 and TRBJ1-1; TRBD1, the D gene given by the table, was not confirmed from the DNA. TRBV21-1 is assigned pseudogene status. This CDR3 region has 16 residues. The CDR3 region has the DNA TGTGCCAGCAGCAAAAAGGCGGGACAGGGGGACACTGAAGCTTTCTTT. Its protein is CASSKKAGQGDTEAFF.

This chain links TRBV15 with TRBJ2-5; weak D call: TRBD1 (5 bases). CDR1 LNHNV and CDR2 YYDKDF come from the germline V gene (reference sequence). The V and J ends lost 0 bases and 1 base respectively, with 9 bases between them. CDR3 length equals 15 residues. Written as DNA, the CDR3 is TGTGCCACCAGCAGAGATTTAGACAGCCAAGAGACCCAGTACTTC. This encodes CATSRDLDSQETQYF. The whole variable domain, remainder taken from reference TRBV15 and TRBJ2-5, is DAMVIQNPRYQVTQFGKPVTLSCSQTLNHNVMYWYQQKSSQAPKLLFHYYDKDFNNEADTPDNFQSRRPNTSFCFLDIRSPGLGDTAMYLCATSRDLDSQETQYFGPGTRLLVL.

The CDR3 reads CASSLHTGTGAYNEQFF. The CDR3 nucleotides read TGCGCCAGCAGCCTTCATACCGGGACAGGGGCCTACAATGAGCAGTTCTTC. This sequence joins TRBV4-1 and TRBJ2-1; 10 bases match TRBD1. Germline CDR1 reads MGHRA; CDR2 reads YSYEKL. The CDR3 totals 17 residues. V trimming: 4 bases; J trimming: 2 bases; junction bases outside the gene matches: 8.

The V call is TRBV7-2, the J call TRBJ2-5; the D is unclear. Trimming shortened V by 6 bases and J by 5 bases, and 10 bases separated the two germline ends. CDR3 size: 12 residues. The V gene's germline CDR1 is SGHTA and CDR2 FQGNSA. The CDR3: CASSPSPETQYF. In DNA form, the CDR3 reads TGTGCCAGCAGTCCTAGTCCGGAGACCCAGTACTTC.

The J gene is TRBJ2-5, the V gene TRBV4-3; 10 nucleotides agree with TRBD1. The ends lost 1 base at V and 3 bases at J; junction bases unmatched: 2. CDR1 and CDR2 from the germline V gene are LGHNA and YSLEER. CDR3 size: 15 residues. This CDR3 reads CASSQGGQGEETQYF. CDR3 nucleotide sequence: TGCGCCAGCAGCCAAGGAGGACAGGGGGAAGAGACCCAGTACTTC.

The chain couples TRBV5-6 to TRBJ2-7, with a weak D call TRBD1 (5 bases). This CDR3 has 15 amino acids. CDR1 and CDR2 from the germline V gene are SGHDT and YYEEEE. Trimming took off 4 bases at V and 2 bases at J, with 16 bases between the two ends. CDR3 loop: CASSPEGADTYEQYF. CDR3 sequence (DNA): TGTGCCAGCAGCCCCGAAGGGGCAGACACCTACGAGCAGTACTTC.

This chain connects TRBV15 to TRBJ2-7; possibly TRBD1 for D (5 bases). Trimming shortened V by 4 bases and J by 4 bases, and 11 bases separated the two germline ends. Germline CDR1 is LNHNV and CDR2 is YYDKDF (reference sequence). The CDR3 is 13 amino acids. The CDR3 protein is CATSMFPGYEQYF. CDR3 DNA sequence: TGTGCCACCAGCATGTTCCCAGGGTACGAGCAGTACTTC.

This clone was recorded once. V usage is TRBV28 and J usage is TRBJ2-7; D may be TRBD1 (6 bases). Trimming stripped 2 bases from V and 2 bases from J, with 19 bases between. The CDR3 contains 17 residues. Germline CDR1 and CDR2: MDHEN and SYDVKM. CDR3 coding DNA: TGTGCCAGCAGTTTACCACCGTCAAACAGGGCAGCCTACGAGCAGTACTTC. It is translated as CASSLPPSNRAAYEQYF.

The rearrangement links TRBV14 to TRBJ2-2, with a tentative D call TRBD2 (5 bases). V was cut by 4 bases and J by 3 bases, with 24 bases left in between. CDR3 length: 19 amino acids. Looked up from germline, CDR1 is SGHDN and CDR2 is FVKESK. CDR3 sequence (DNA): TGTGCCAGCAGCCCACCCCACACAAAGAGGCGGCGGGACACCGGGGAGCTGTTTTTT. Protein sequence: CASSPPHTKRRRDTGELFF.

This rearrangement joins TRBV4-1 to TRBJ2-3, with 12 bases identical to TRBD1. Germline trimming cut 2 bases from V and 4 bases from J; bases unmatched to any gene: 10. CDR3 length equals 18 residues. CDR1 is MGHRA and CDR2 is YSYEKL in the germline V gene. CDR3 in DNA: TGCGCCAGCAGCCAAATTTTCCGGGACAGGGGGCACTCAGATACGCAGTATTTT. It encodes CASSQIFRDRGHSDTQYF.

The gene calls are TRBV6-1 and TRBJ1-5; D unresolved. Germline V gene lookup returns CDR1 MNHNS and CDR2 SASEGT. CDR3 length: 12 residues. V was pared by 1 base and J by 7 bases, with 5 bases between. CDR3 sequence: CASSEGEQPQHF. The CDR3 bases are TGTGCCAGCAGTGAAGGGGAGCAGCCCCAGCATTTT.